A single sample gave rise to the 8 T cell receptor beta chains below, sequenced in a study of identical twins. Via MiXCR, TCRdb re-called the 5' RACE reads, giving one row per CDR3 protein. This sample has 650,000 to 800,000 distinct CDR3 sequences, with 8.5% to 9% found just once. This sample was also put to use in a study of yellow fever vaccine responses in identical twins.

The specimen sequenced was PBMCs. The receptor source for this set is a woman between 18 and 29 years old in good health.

CDR3 protein: CASSSSPGALEQYF. CDR3 bases: TGTGCCAGCAGTTCCTCCCCGGGAGCCCTCGAGCAGTACTTC. V gene TRBV27 combines with J gene TRBJ2-7, with a tentative D call TRBD2 (6 bases). The ends were cut back, 4 bases at V and 6 bases at J, with 16 bases in the middle. The CDR3 consists of 14 residues. CDR1 is MNHEY, CDR2 SMNVEV, per germline (reference sequence).

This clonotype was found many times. CDR3 nucleotide sequence: TGTGCCAGCAGCAAACGGCAGTTGCCCTACGAGCAGTACTTC. Translation: CASSKRQLPYEQYF. The chain is built from TRBV5-6 and TRBJ2-7, with unresolved D. The CDR3 runs to 14 residues. The germline gives CDR1 SGHDT, CDR2 YYEEEE. V was cut by 4 bases and J by 2 bases, with 13 bases left in between.

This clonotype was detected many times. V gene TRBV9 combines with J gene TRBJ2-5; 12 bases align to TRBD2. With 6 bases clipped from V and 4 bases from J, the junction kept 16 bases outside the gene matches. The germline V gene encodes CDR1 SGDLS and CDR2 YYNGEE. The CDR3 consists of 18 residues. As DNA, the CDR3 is TGTGCCAGCAACTTAGGAGCTCCGGGACTAGCGGGTGGAGAGACCCAGTACTTC. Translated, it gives CASNLGAPGLAGGETQYF.

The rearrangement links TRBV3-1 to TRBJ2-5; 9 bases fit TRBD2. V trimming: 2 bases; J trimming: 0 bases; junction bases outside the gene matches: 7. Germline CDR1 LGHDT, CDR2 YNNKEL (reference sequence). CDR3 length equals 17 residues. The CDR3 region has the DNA TGTGCCAGCAGCCAACTAGCGGGGAGATCGTACCAAGAGACCCAGTACTTC. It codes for CASSQLAGRSYQETQYF.

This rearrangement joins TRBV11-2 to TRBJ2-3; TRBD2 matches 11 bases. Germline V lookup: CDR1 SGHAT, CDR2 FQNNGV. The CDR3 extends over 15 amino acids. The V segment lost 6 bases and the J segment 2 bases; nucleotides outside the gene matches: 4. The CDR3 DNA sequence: TGTGCCAGCAGACATAGCGGGGGGGACACAGATACGCAGTATTTT. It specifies CASRHSGGDTDTQYF.

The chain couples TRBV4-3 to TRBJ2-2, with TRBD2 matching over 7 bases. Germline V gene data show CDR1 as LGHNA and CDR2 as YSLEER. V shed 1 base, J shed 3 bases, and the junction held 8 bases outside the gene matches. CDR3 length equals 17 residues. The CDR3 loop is CASSQGAGLTHTGELFF. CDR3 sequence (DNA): TGCGCCAGCAGCCAAGGAGCGGGACTAACACACACCGGGGAGCTGTTTTTT.

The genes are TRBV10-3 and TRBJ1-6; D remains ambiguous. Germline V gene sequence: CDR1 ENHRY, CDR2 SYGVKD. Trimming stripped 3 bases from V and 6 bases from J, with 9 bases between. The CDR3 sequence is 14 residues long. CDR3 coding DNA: TGTGCCATCAGTGACGCAAGAAGTAATTCACCCCTCCACTTT. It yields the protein CAISDARSNSPLHF.

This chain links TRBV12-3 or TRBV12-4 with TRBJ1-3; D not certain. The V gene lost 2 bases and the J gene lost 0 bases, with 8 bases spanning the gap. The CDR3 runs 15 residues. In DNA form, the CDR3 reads TGTGCCAGCAGTTTAAAGGCTCCCTCTGGAAACACCATATATTTT. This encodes CASSLKAPSGNTIYF.